Described below is a single T cell receptor beta chain sequence and its context. Its cognate antigen is unknown. It was 5'RACE with constant-segment primers that produced the TCR alpha and TCR beta cDNA libraries, which carried sample barcodes and UMIs. TCRdb re-derived calls from the 5' RACE reads in MiXCR, one entry per CDR3 protein. There are about half a million distinct CDR3 sequences in the sample; roughly 18% occur only once, and roughly an eighth lies in the top ten. V lost 0 bases, J lost 1 base, and 10 bases lay in between. CDR3 length: 15 residues. CDR1 and CDR2 from the germline V gene are SGHRS and YFSETQ. The sample belongs to a study of T-cell memory formation after mild COVID-19. The overall study: In these data, TCR clusters were largely donor specific.

Findings and limits, study-wide: The authors did not confirm SARS-CoV-2 specificity of second-wave clones peaking day 37. Researchers found some responding clones in pre-infection memory, a sign that cross-reactive memory joined.

Sequenced input: PBMCs or a T cell subset sorted from them (not recorded which). The rearrangement uses TRBV5-1 and TRBJ1-1; D is unresolved. The TCR originated in an adult woman who had mild COVID-19 (a few samples of this study predate the infection). Cell type and time point are not known. The CDR3 region has the DNA TGCGCCAGCAGCTTGGGCCCGACAACGAACACTGAAGCTTTCTTT. Translated, it gives CASSLGPTTNTEAFF.